One T cell receptor (beta chain) is described in this entry. In assigning cohorts, the study relied on participant-reported clinical history. Per the study methods: Reference gene primer amplification gave estimated nucleated cell counts. Generated by immunoSEQ multiplex PCR, the TCRdb table keeps only in-frame clones and is missing some. V and J calls and clone size are as listed in that table; D and trimming were resolved from the DNA. Of 200,000 or so clones in the sample, just over 85% were seen once. CDR1 and CDR2 (germline): MNHEY, SMNVEV (reference sequence). This CDR3 is built from 13 residues. V was trimmed by 2 bases and J by 7 bases, leaving 12 bases between them. The data were taken from a study of blood T cell repertoires in COVID-19. Turning to the study itself: There were acute and convalescent COVID-19 samples, and they came from the United States, Italy and Spain.

This chain uses TRBV27 with TRBJ2-7, with D possibly being TRBD1 (5 bases). The sequenced sample was PBMCs or T cells enriched from blood (not recorded which). This clonotype was sampled from a middle-aged woman with acute COVID-19. For the CDR3, the DNA is TGTGCCAGCAGTTTAGTTGCGGCAGGGGAGCAGTACTTC. Its translation is CASSLVAAGEQYF.